This T cell receptor beta chain comes out of a study of cytomegalovirus exposure and HLA in healthy donors. Study-level background: Roughly 89 million unique TCR sequences came from HLA-typed donors in an early release. Among a few hundred genotyped donors, around 77% fell in the Caucasian-associated ancestry cluster. Broader study findings: An analysis was carried out at a later point. It showed that HLA-associated TCR beta chains were more clonally expanded than equally common non-associated chains. Sequencing depth across donors, presence/absence analyses assumed, was roughly uniform.

As regards this clone: No antigen is known for it.

PCR employed 60 Vbeta and 13 Jbeta primers. Produced via immunoSEQ multiplex PCR; TCRdb's table is partial and in-frame only. Found here are 150,000 to 200,000 clones, roughly 85% of them singletons; the top ten hold roughly 2.2%. Trimming removed 4 bases from V and 6 bases from J; junction bases left unmatched: 6. CDR1 LGHNA and CDR2 YSLEER come from the germline V gene. The CDR3 consists of 14 residues. The TCR comes from a man younger than 30 in good health and CMV-seropositive. The V and J genes are TRBV4-3 and TRBJ2-3, with 8 bases lining up with TRBD2. The specimen was PBMCs. The CDR3 DNA is TGCGCCAGCAGCCTTCGGGGGGGGTTGGATACGCAGTATTTT. Its translation is CASSLRGGLDTQYF.